Listed below are T cell receptor beta chains from one sample, sequenced in a study of blood T cell repertoires in COVID-19. Using immunoSEQ multiplex PCR, the repertoire was profiled, and TCRdb retains in-frame clones only, with some absent. The sample yields 90,000 to 120,000 clones, around 80% seen once. Input material: peripheral blood. These receptors came from a man in his 70s with active or convalescent COVID-19. Each CDR3 is given with its conserved first and last residue. A D gene is named only where the DNA matches it firmly. Expanded clones get a size class; other rows say once, few or many, or leave the size out.

>-|TRBJ2-1|TRBD2|TRBV9
TGTGCCAGCAGCGTAGTAGCTAGCGGGGTTTACAATGAGCAGTTCTTC
CASSVVASGVYNEQFF
>-|TRBJ1-2|TRBD1|TRBV5-5
TGTGCCAGCAGCTTGCTCGACAGGGAATATGGCTACACCTTC
CASSLLDREYGYTF
>-|TRBJ1-3|-|TRBV25-1
TGTGCCAGCAGTCGGGGGGGTCCCCTCTCTGGAAACACCATATATTTT
CASSRGGPLSGNTIYF
>few|TRBJ2-3|TRBD2|TRBV3-1/TRBV3-2
TGTGCCAGCAGCCAGGGACTATTTAGTGTAGATACGCAGTATTTT
CASSQGLFSVDTQYF
>-|TRBJ2-1|TRBD2|TRBV14
TGTGCCAGCAGCCGGAGTAGCGGGAGAGTGGTGGAGCAGTTCTTC
CASSRSSGRVVEQFF
>-|TRBJ2-1|TRBD2|TRBV4-2
TGTGCCAGCAGCCAAACGGGCGGGGGGCCGGGTGAGCAGTTCTTC
CASSQTGGGPGEQFF
>-|TRBJ1-1|TRBD1|TRBV2
TGTGCCAGCAGTGAAACAGGGGTGGACACTGAAGCTTTCTTT
CASSETGVDTEAFF
>-|TRBJ1-3|-|TRBV15
TGTGCCACCAGCGTTCGACAGAGGAGCTCTGGAAACACCATATATTTT
CATSVRQRSSGNTIYF
>-|TRBJ2-7|TRBD2|TRBV15
TGTGCCACCAGCCCTAGCGGTCTAACCTACGAGCAGTACTTC
CATSPSGLTYEQYF
>-|TRBJ2-5|-|TRBV3-1/TRBV3-2
TGTGCCAGCAGCCCCAGACTGATCCAAGAGACCCAGTACTTC
CASSPRLIQETQYF
>few|TRBJ1-2|-|TRBV9
TGTGCCAGCAGCGCGGAGACCTTCTATGGCTACACCTTC
CASSAETFYGYTF
>-|TRBJ1-1|TRBD1|TRBV18
TGTGCCAGCTCACCAAAGGGACAGGGCACTGAAGCTTTCTTT
CASSPKGQGTEAFF
>-|TRBJ1-1|-|TRBV5-1
TGCGCCAGCACCCGCGGAGGCACGAACACTGAAGCTTTCTTT
CASTRGGTNTEAFF
>once|TRBJ2-6|-|TRBV2
TGTGCCAGCAGTGAGGAGGTCCCAGTCTCCGGGGCCAACGTCCTGACTTTC
CASSEEVPVSGANVLTF
>-|TRBJ1-1|-|TRBV7-9
TGTGCCAGCAGCCAGGACAGCCCTGACACTGAAGCTTTCTTT
CASSQDSPDTEAFF
>few|TRBJ1-3|TRBD1|TRBV3-1/TRBV3-2
TGTGCCAGCAGCCTTGGGACAGCCTCTGGAAACACCATATATTTT
CASSLGTASGNTIYF
>few|TRBJ1-2|TRBD1|TRBV5-8
TGTGCCAGCAGCTTGGAGGGGGCCAGGGGCTACACCTTC
CASSLEGARGYTF
>-|TRBJ2-3|-|TRBV28
TGTGCCAGCAGTTGGGACATCCCCACAGATACGCAGTATTTT
CASSWDIPTDTQYF
>-|TRBJ2-7|TRBD1|TRBV6-5
TGTGCCAGCAGCCGGGACAGGGGGCGCGAGCAGTACTTC
CASSRDRGREQYF
>-|TRBJ2-1|TRBD2|TRBV3-1/TRBV3-2
TGTGCCAGCAGCGAGACCGGGACTAGGGGGGGGGAGCAGTTCTTC
CASSETGTRGGEQFF
>-|TRBJ2-3|TRBD2|TRBV7-8
TGTGCCAGCAGCTCCTTACTAGCGGAGGACACAGATACGCAGTATTTT
CASSSLLAEDTDTQYF
>few|TRBJ1-2|-|TRBV30
TGTGCCTGGAGTGTACAGTTCTATGGCTACACCTTC
CAWSVQFYGYTF
>-|TRBJ1-5|-|TRBV6-4
TGTGCCAGCAGTGACGGGTTAGGGGTGGTTTATAGCAATCAGCCCCAGCATTTT
CASSDGLGVVYSNQPQHF
>-|TRBJ2-5|-|TRBV7-2
TGTGCCAGCAGACTCATGGGCAGGGAAGAGACCCAGTACTTC
CASRLMGREETQYF
>-|TRBJ2-7|-|TRBV11-2
TGTGCCAGCAGCTTAGATGGCCCGGCGGGACCCTACGAGCAGTACTTC
CASSLDGPAGPYEQYF
>once|TRBJ1-1|-|TRBV18
TGTGCCAGCTCACCGACAAGCATGAACACTGAAGCTTTCTTT
CASSPTSMNTEAFF